This record concerns one T cell receptor (beta chain) sequence. A single count supports this clone. Its specific antigen is unknown. Qualities for individual bases were not recorded, and no much larger clone is one base off. The treatment or condition label of this sample denotes: high-dose cyclophosphamide on days +3 and +4 as single-agent GVHD prophylaxis. Busulfan and fludarabine conditioning, a related or unrelated marrow graft, and cyclophosphamide on days +3 and +4 were given to PTCy patients. The PTCy-treated patients were drawn from a prospective, multi-institutional clinical trial. Peripheral blood and bone marrow mononuclear cells were isolated by Ficoll-Hypaque density centrifugation and cryopreserved. This sample was included in a study of T cells after posttransplantation cyclophosphamide (dated by TCRdb to the mid-2010s). At the level of the whole study: Using TRB sequencing, the study followed how the T cell repertoire rebuilt after myeloablative bone marrow transplantation with posttransplantation cyclophosphamide given as GVHD prophylaxis. Samples from approximately 40 PTCy-treated patients and about 17 related bone marrow donors of those patients were subjected to antigen receptor sequencing. TRB sequencing was performed on blood from all 35 or so PTCy patients with 1-year posttransplant specimens. TRB sequencing was also done on up to 3 additional blood samples from 2 to 5.2 years after transplant in 3 patients, and on pretransplant blood from a handful of patients. Because TRA and TRB clonality correlated tightly in about ten samples, the subsequent TCR analyses were limited to TRB only. Public TRB sequences were compared against a database of over 3,600 sequences linked to responses to pathogens, tumor antigens, self-antigens and alloantigens.

CDR1 DFQATT and CDR2 SNEGSKA are derived from the germline V gene (reference sequence). V is cut by 6 bases and J by 4 bases, and the space between the germline ends is 9 bases. The CDR3 starts with the cysteine, ends with the phenylalanine, and has 11 residues. Kept here is only the CDR3 DNA, which spans 33 bases and is read in frame from base 1. Genomic DNA was the input for TRB sequencing, which was run either with the immunoSEQ assay at survey resolution or with the hsTCRB kit. Regarding the original processing steps: The immunoSEQ software handled the initial read processing, while the LymphoSeq R package was used for the repertoire analyses. For each TRB dataset, clonality was calculated as 1 minus normalized Shannon entropy, and the Gini coefficient was computed as well. To infer phenotypes in unsorted samples, TRB sequences from sorted subsets of the recipient or donor were mapped onto unsorted samples from the same recipient. Here the immuneACCESS table is served through TCRdb, limited to in-frame sequences with V and J called. Missing clones are a known gap in these copies; in checked studies unresolved V genes cover under half, and the rest lacks a known reason. That table supplies the V and J calls and clone size; D and trimming were determined from the DNA. This sample gives some 11,000 clones in total; just under 85% of them show up just once. Of the sample, 15% is held by the ten largest clones.

Paper-wide results and their limitations: Across the roughly 48 patients, TRB clonality was highly associated with recipient CMV seropositivity and CMV reactivation, and diversity with PTCy was similar to that in the CNI/methotrexate controls. The TRB repertoires of T cells infiltrating skin or the GI tract showed only limited overlap with the TRB repertoires found in blood. Donor-recipient similarity was low at 1-2 months but rose over the first year, and later blood repertoires were often dominated by donor CD8+ memory clones.

This clonotype originated in a female patient aged 50-59 years who received an allogeneic stem cell transplant from a related donor, was CMV-positive, and had no GVHD. Post transplant, some T cells may arise from the graft donor. The sequences come from PBMCs, collected about 2,000 days after allogeneic stem cell transplant with posttransplant cyclophosphamide. The sequence joins TRBV20-1 to TRBJ1-1; the D gene cannot be named for sure. The nucleotide sequence reads as follows: TGCAGTGCCAACAGCGGCACTGAAGCTTTCTTT. Its coded protein is CSANSGTEAFF.